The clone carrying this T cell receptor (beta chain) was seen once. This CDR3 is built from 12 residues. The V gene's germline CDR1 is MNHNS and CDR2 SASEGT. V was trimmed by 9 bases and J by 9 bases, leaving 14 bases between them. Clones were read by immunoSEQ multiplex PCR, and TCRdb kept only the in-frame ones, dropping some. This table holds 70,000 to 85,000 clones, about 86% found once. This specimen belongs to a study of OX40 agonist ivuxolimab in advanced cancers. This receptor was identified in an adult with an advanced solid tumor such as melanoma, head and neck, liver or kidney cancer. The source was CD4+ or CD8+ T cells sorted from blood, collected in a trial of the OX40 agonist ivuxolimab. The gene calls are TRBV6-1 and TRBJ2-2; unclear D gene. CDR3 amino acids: CASQEGRRELFF. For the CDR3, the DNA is TGTGCCAGTCAAGAAGGTCGGCGGGAGCTGTTTTTT.